The rows below give T cell receptor beta chains drawn from one sample of a study of vaccination effects on CD4 cells after COVID-19. Assay: immunoSEQ multiplex PCR; the TCRdb copy retains only in-frame clones and omits some. The sample consists of approximately 28,000 clones, roughly 80% of them appearing once. No antigen has been assigned to these receptors. The sequencing here drew on CD4+ T cells from PBMCs cultured with HCoV-229E spike peptides, taken after COVID-19 vaccination. These TCRs come from a human donor who received a COVID-19 vaccine. CDR3s include the opening cysteine and the closing phenylalanine or tryptophan. D genes are given only for firm matches. The size of a clone is reported for some rows only, either as once, few or many, or as a class for expanded clones.

few,TRBV2,TRBJ2-3,TRBD1,CASNRGRGLSDTQYF,TGTGCCAGCAATCGGGGCAGGGGGTTGTCAGATACGCAGTATTTT
NA,TRBV30,TRBJ2-5,NA,CASSQQQETQYF,TGTGCCTCCTCCCAGCAGCAAGAGACCCAGTACTTC
NA,TRBV10-3,TRBJ2-7,TRBD1,CAISDISRGHEQYF,TGTGCCATCAGTGATATATCCAGGGGGCATGAGCAGTACTTC
NA,TRBV28,TRBJ1-2,NA,CASSLTASYGYTF,TGTGCCAGCAGTTTAACAGCTTCCTATGGCTACACCTTC
NA,TRBV7-2,TRBJ2-1,TRBD2,CASSQRTSIRNEQFF,TGTGCCAGCAGCCAACGGACTAGCATTCGCAATGAGCAGTTCTTC
NA,TRBV6-4,TRBJ2-3,TRBD2,CASSDSGLAGGDTQYF,TGTGCCAGCAGTGACTCCGGACTAGCGGGGGGGGATACGCAGTATTTT
few,TRBV7-9,TRBJ2-2,NA,CASSLALRTGELFF,TGTGCCAGCAGCTTAGCGCTTCGCACCGGGGAGCTGTTTTTT
NA,TRBV6-5,TRBJ2-2,NA,CASSYIGLTGELFF,TGTGCCAGCAGTTACATCGGGTTAACCGGGGAGCTGTTTTTT
few,TRBV7-9,TRBJ2-2,TRBD2,CASSPLDGGSGTGELFF,TGTGCCAGCAGCCCTCTCGACGGCGGGAGTGGAACCGGGGAGCTGTTTTTT
NA,TRBV18,TRBJ1-1,TRBD1,CASSPQGATEAFF,TGTGCCAGCTCGCCACAGGGGGCTACTGAAGCTTTCTTT
NA,TRBV6-6,TRBJ2-1,NA,CASSPPGKVGYNEQFF,TGTGCCAGCAGCCCCCCGGGCAAGGTGGGCTACAATGAGCAGTTCTTC
once,TRBV7-9,TRBJ1-2,NA,CASSLGSDYGYTF,TGTGCCAGCAGCCTAGGCAGCGACTATGGCTACACCTTC
NA,TRBV11-2,TRBJ1-2,NA,CASSQTGDENYGYTF,TGTGCCAGCAGCCAGACCGGGGACGAAAACTATGGCTACACCTTC
NA,TRBV3-1/TRBV3-2,TRBJ2-1,TRBD2,CASRPTLAGGEAGSYNEQFF,TGTGCCAGCAGGCCGACGTTAGCGGGGGGAGAGGCAGGGTCCTACAATGAGCAGTTCTTC
NA,TRBV30,TRBJ2-7,NA,CAWTLGPPYYEQYF,TGTGCCTGGACCTTGGGCCCCCCATACTACGAGCAGTACTTC
NA,TRBV6-1,TRBJ1-6,TRBD1,CASSETGAHNSPLHF,TGTGCCAGCAGTGAGACAGGGGCCCATAATTCACCCCTCCACTTT
few,TRBV18,TRBJ1-1,NA,CASSPSENTEAFF,TGTGCCAGCTCACCATCGGAGAACACTGAAGCTTTCTTT
NA,TRBV5-1,TRBJ2-3,NA,CASSPTPKRASTDTQYF,TGCGCCAGCAGCCCGACCCCCAAGCGGGCCTCCACAGATACGCAGTATTTT
NA,TRBV5-8,TRBJ1-1,TRBD1,CASRATGGTEAFF,TGTGCCAGCAGGGCTACAGGGGGCACTGAAGCTTTCTTT
once,TRBV25-1,TRBJ2-7,TRBD2,CASSSGLAGAHEQYF,TGTGCCAGCAGTTCCGGACTAGCGGGAGCCCACGAGCAGTACTTC
NA,TRBV3-1/TRBV3-2,TRBJ2-3,NA,CASSQDRGSTDTQYF,TGTGCCAGCAGCCAAGATAGGGGCAGCACAGATACGCAGTATTTT
NA,TRBV5-1,TRBJ2-3,TRBD2,CASSQTSGSVTDTQYF,TGCGCCAGCAGCCAGACTAGCGGGAGTGTAACAGATACGCAGTATTTT
once,TRBV18,TRBJ2-3,NA,CASSRGLVNTDTQYF,TGTGCCAGCTCAAGAGGACTCGTAAACACAGATACGCAGTATTTT
NA,TRBV27,TRBJ2-7,NA,CASSPELVTGSEQYF,TGTGCCAGCAGTCCAGAACTCGTGACAGGTTCCGAGCAGTACTTC
NA,TRBV23-1,TRBJ2-3,NA,CASSHPGTITSTDTQYF,TGCGCCAGCAGTCACCCCGGGACGATAACTAGCACAGATACGCAGTATTTT
medium-sized,TRBV7-9,TRBJ1-2,TRBD1,CASSRSPGQGYGYTF,TGTGCCAGCAGCAGGAGCCCGGGACAGGGCTATGGCTACACCTTC